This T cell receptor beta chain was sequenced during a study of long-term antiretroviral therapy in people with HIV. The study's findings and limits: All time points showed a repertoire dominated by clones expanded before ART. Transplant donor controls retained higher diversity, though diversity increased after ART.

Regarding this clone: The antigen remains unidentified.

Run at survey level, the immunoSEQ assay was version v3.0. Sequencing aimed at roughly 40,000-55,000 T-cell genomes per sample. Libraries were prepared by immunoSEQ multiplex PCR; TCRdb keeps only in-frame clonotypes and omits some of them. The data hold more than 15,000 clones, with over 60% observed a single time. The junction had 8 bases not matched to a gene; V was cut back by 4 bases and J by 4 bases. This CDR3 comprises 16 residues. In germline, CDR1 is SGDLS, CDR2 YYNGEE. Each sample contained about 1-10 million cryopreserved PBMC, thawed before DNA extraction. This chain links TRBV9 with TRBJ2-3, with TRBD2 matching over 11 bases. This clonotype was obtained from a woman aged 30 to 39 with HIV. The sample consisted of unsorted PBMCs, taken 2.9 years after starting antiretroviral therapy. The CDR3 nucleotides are TGTGCCAGCAGCCCGTCTGGGACTAGCGGCCCAGATACGCAGTATTTT. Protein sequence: CASSPSGTSGPDTQYF.